This TCR beta chain was observed in a study of blood T cell repertoires in COVID-19. Study details: Donors in the United States, Italy and Spain gave samples during acute or convalescent COVID-19. PBMCs, B-cell-depleted T cells, or T cells provided the cDNA or gDNA that made up the material.

Germline CDR1 reads WSHSY; CDR2 reads SAAADI. CDR3 length: 14 amino acids. Germline trimming cut 6 bases from V and 1 base from J; bases unmatched to any gene: 3. The assay was immunoSEQ multiplex PCR, and TCRdb's table has in-frame clones only and misses some. Among 240,000 or so clones, roughly 82% were seen once, and the ten largest hold approximately 2%. Individuals drawn from approximately 26 US areas were about 18 to 100 years old. This TCR derives from a woman in her fifties or sixties who had recovered from COVID-19. The sequenced material came from PBMCs or T cells enriched from blood (not recorded which). The chain combines TRBV10-2 with TRBJ2-5, with TRBD1 identical over 9 bases. The CDR3 reads CASSRDRAQETQYF. The CDR3 DNA reads TGCGCCAGCAGCAGGGACAGGGCCCAAGAGACCCAGTACTTC.